Listed below are T cell receptor beta chains from one sample, sequenced in a study of shared clonotypes between healthy human individuals. Generated by immunoSEQ multiplex PCR, the TCRdb table keeps only in-frame clones and is missing some. This sample yields around 340,000 clones, of which around 70% are seen a single time; 10% belongs to the top ten. The specimen was memory CD4+ T cells sorted from blood. The receptors here all came from a young man in good health. Each CDR3 is given with its conserved first and last residue. D genes are given only for firm matches.

TRBV5-4	TRBJ2-5	TRBD2	CASSLAGVQETQYF
TRBV6-6	TRBJ2-7	.	CASSYSGTRYEQYF
TRBV19	TRBJ2-2	TRBD2	CASSIRTGGYTGELFF
TRBV27	TRBJ2-7	.	CASTQAGHSYEQYF
TRBV10-1	TRBJ2-1	TRBD2	CASSDALAGAYNEQFF
TRBV5-1	TRBJ2-3	.	CASSPLGENTDTQYF
TRBV11-3	TRBJ2-1	.	CASSREHNEQFF
TRBV27	TRBJ2-7	TRBD1	CASSLLQGGPYEQYF
TRBV9	TRBJ2-1	TRBD1	CASSLTGASSYNEQFF
TRBV5-6	TRBJ1-2	.	CASSLTFLKGTGYTF
TRBV5-5	TRBJ1-4	.	CASSPRGAYATNEKLFF
TRBV7-7	TRBJ2-1	.	CASSSLGSSYNEQFF
TRBV5-1	TRBJ2-7	TRBD2	CASGTSGIYEQYF